Sequencing of this T cell receptor beta chain was carried out in a study of T cell responses to AZD1222 COVID-19 vaccine. Regarding the study as a whole: Regions 160-218 and 743-854 dominated among vaccine-associated CD4 TCRs spanning spike. There were mostly white British donors and more females than males, and clonal diversity was possibly underestimated.

Here immunoSEQ multiplex PCR was the method, and the copy in TCRdb shows in-frame clones only, minus some. This sample carries some 150,000 clones, under 95% of them seen once, and the ten largest clones take 2.5% to 3.5%. CDR1 is SGDLS and CDR2 is YYNGEE in the germline V gene. The CDR3 length is 13 residues. The V gene lost 0 bases and the J gene lost 3 bases, with 6 bases spanning the gap. Of note for this clone: The antigen is undetermined.

Pooled samples include second doses given at about 4 or 12 weeks. The sequence derives from an adult who received the AZD1222 COVID-19 vaccine. The chain recombines TRBV9 with TRBJ1-1; tentatively, D is TRBD1 (5 bases). The specimen comprised peripheral blood, sampled 28 days after the second AZD1222 dose. In DNA, the CDR3 is TGTGCCAGCAGCGTAGGGGACGACACTGAAGCTTTCTTT. Protein: CASSVGDDTEAFF.